This T cell receptor (beta chain) is from a study of shared clonotypes between healthy human individuals. A note on this clone: Its antigen remains unknown.

Execution of the assay was at deep level. When replicate PCRs were run on unsorted PBMC, they used approximately 0.3 ug DNA, around 30,000 T cell genomes. This table comes from immunoSEQ multiplex PCR, and its TCRdb copy is limited to in-frame clones, with some not included. The sample has 450,000 to 500,000 clones; 78% are singletons. CDR3 length equals 13 residues. Germline lookup yields CDR1 LNHNV and CDR2 YYDKDF (reference sequence). Trimming pared 6 bases from V and 5 bases from J, leaving 13 bases between. General study points: Investigators expected sequencing depth to affect clonotype sharing among donors. Investigators collected only blood, and repertoires in tissues likely differ.

The chain couples TRBV15 to TRBJ2-5; D gene uncertain. The source material was PBMCs. This receptor was identified in a woman in her thirties or forties in good health. Some clones in this sample may be carry-over from other donors' samples. CDR3 DNA: TGTGCCACCAGTCCTGATTTAGGGGAGACCCAGTACTTC. Its translation: CATSPDLGETQYF.